The present T cell receptor beta chain was sequenced within a study of CD4 T cells in relation to SARS-CoV-2 and coronaviruses (dated by TCRdb to about 2021). At the level of the whole study: The full convalescent cohort of 12 patients had a median age of about 38 years, ranging from roughly 20 to 80 years. The approximately 12 convalescent patients included 8 males and 4 females; two subjects were Hispanic. Patient-derived lymphoblastoid cell lines were used to map the HLA restriction of shared crossreactive spike epitopes. Memory CD4+ T cell crossreactivity between SARS-CoV-2 and common cold coronavirus spike proteins was assessed at the TCR clonotype level in the study. The Adaptive Biotechnologies TCR-sequencing kit was used for samples from three pre-COVID donors and for the naive versus memory experiments, whereas the other data were Illumina-based. A different TCR-beta assay, based on Illumina, was used to sequence expansion assays from other donors in the study. Findings and caveats that apply to the study as a whole: The study was limited by small numbers of patients and tested TCRs. Naive versus memory sequencing indicated the assay detects memory recall responses rather than primary responses primed during culture. No donor contributed both pre-pandemic and post-infection samples, which limited tracing the source of pre-existing responses. Crossreactivity analysis centred on spike protein, so crossreactivity against other viral proteins was not assessed. Roughly 64% of donors had memory CD4+ clonotypes that crossrecognized SARS-CoV-2 and at least one common cold coronavirus spike. Significantly weaker SARS-CoV-2-driven expansion was shown by crossreactive clones than by monoreactive clones, consistent with antigenic imprinting.

Uncultured naive and memory CD4+ T cell DNA received deep-resolution immunoSEQ TCR-beta sequencing. The source study handled its data this way. During preprocessing, nonproductive sequences were discarded, as were any CDR3s that did not begin with C, did not end with F or W, or were shorter than 7 amino acids. Cultured and uncultured naive and memory CD4+ repertoires were searched for CDR3s previously identified as spike- and CEF-reactive. CDR3 homology was quantified as pairwise Levenshtein distance, calculated with the stringdist R package after three terminal residues were trimmed from each end. TCRdb's version of the immuneACCESS table is confined to in-frame rearrangements and falls short of the full clone set. An unresolved V gene accounts for under half of the shortfall where checked; the remainder is of unknown origin. V, J and clone size were drawn from that table, and D and trimming were deduced from the DNA. The sample contains some 35,000 clones, 88% of them found a single time. The top ten hold roughly a tenth of the sample.

Naive and memory CD4+ T cells were separated from cryopreserved PBMCs by CD4 enrichment followed by EasySep naive CD4+ T cell enrichment. PBMCs were isolated from leukapheresis product or whole blood by Ficoll-Paque PLUS gradient centrifugation. PBMCs were either cryopreserved at -140°C or used fresh in the expansion assay. The QIAamp Micro DNA Kit was used to extract genomic DNA from the CD4+ T cells. Counted from cysteine to phenylalanine, this CDR3 has 18 amino acids. Only the CDR3 DNA stays, 54 bases, in frame from base 1. V is trimmed back by 6 bases and J by 1 base, and the junction contains 8 bases that no gene match accounts for. Per the germline V gene (reference sequence), LNHDA is the CDR1 and SQIVND is the CDR2. Of note for this clone: Its antigen remains unidentified. No base-level quality is on record; no much larger clone is a single base apart.

Sequenced input: memory CD4+ T cells from PBMCs. The cell subset or site label, as the study defines it: memory (non-naive) CD4+ T cells. The receptor was isolated from an adult with COVID-19. The sequence is built from TRBV19 and TRBJ2-3; 15 central nucleotides agree with TRBD2. The CDR3 region: CASRGLAGGRRGTDTQYF. The nucleotide sequence reads TGTGCCAGTAGGGGACTAGCGGGGGGCCGGCGGGGCACAGATACGCAGTATTTT.